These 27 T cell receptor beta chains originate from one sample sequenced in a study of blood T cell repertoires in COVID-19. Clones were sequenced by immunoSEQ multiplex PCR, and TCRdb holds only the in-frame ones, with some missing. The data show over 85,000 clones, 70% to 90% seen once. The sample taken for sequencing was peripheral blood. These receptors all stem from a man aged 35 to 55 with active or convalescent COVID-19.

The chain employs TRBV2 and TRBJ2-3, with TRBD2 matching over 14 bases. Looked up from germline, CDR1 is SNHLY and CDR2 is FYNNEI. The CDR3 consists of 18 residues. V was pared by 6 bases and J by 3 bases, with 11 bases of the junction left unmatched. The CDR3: CASRKTSGGDLGTDTQYF. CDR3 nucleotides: TGTGCCAGCAGAAAGACTAGCGGGGGGGATCTCGGGACAGATACGCAGTATTTT. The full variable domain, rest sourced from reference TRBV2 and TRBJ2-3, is EPEVTQTPSHQVTQMGQEVILRCVPISNHLYFYWYRQILGQKVEFLVSFYNNEISEKSEIFDDQFSVERPDGSNFTLKIRSTKLEDSAMYFCASRKTSGGDLGTDTQYFGPGTRLTVL.

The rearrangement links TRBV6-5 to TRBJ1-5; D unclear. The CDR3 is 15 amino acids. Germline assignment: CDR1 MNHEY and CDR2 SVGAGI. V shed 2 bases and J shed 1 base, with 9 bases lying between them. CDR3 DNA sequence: TGTGCCAGCAGTTACCTTCTAGGAAGCAATCAGCCCCAGCATTTT. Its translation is CASSYLLGSNQPQHF.

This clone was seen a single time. The DNA for the CDR3 is TGTGCCACCGGCGGACAGGGGGCTTGGGGGGAGCTGTTTTTT. This translates into CATGGQGAWGELFF. This chain connects TRBV15 to TRBJ2-2; TRBD1 agrees at 11 bases. Trimming cost V 8 bases and J 8 bases; bases outside gene matches: 7. There are 14 residues in the CDR3. Germline V gene data show CDR1 as LNHNV and CDR2 as YYDKDF (reference sequence).

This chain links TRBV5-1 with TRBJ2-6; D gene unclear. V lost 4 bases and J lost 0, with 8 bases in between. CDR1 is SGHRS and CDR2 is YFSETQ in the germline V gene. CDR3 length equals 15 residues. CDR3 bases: TGCGCCAGCAGCCCCTATAGCTCTGGGGCCAACGTCCTGACTTTC. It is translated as CASSPYSSGANVLTF.

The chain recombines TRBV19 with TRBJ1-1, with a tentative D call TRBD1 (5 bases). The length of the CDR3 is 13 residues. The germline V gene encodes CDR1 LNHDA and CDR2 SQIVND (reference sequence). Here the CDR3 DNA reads TGTGCAGCTCAATCGGGGGGGGGCACTGAAGCTTTCTTT. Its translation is CAAQSGGGTEAFF. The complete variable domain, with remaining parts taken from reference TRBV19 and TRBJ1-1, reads DGGITQSPKYLFRKEGQNVTLSCEQNLNHDAMYWYRQDPGQGLRLIYYSQIVNDFQKGDIAEGYSVSREKKESFPLTVTSAQKNPTAFYLCAAQSGGGTEAFFGQGTRLTVV.

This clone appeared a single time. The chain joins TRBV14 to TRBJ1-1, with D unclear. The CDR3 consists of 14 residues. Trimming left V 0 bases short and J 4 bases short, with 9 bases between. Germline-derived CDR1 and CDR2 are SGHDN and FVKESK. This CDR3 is CASSQDLKSTEAFF. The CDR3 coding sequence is TGTGCCAGCAGCCAAGATCTAAAGAGCACTGAAGCTTTCTTT.

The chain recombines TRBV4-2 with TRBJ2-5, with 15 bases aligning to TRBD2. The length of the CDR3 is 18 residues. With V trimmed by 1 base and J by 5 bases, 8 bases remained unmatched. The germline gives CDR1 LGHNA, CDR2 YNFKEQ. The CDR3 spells CASSQVSLGTSGGETQYF. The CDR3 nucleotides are TGTGCCAGCAGCCAAGTCTCCCTTGGGACTAGCGGGGGGGAGACCCAGTACTTC.

The CDR3 sequence is CASSQTRQGLDEQYF. The CDR3 bases are TGCGCCAGCAGCCAAACGAGGCAGGGTTTGGACGAGCAGTACTTC. The chain combines TRBV4-1 with TRBJ2-7, with D tentatively TRBD1 (5 bases). Germline CDR1 is MGHRA and CDR2 is YSYEKL. The CDR3 is 15 residues long. The germline V and J ends were trimmed by 2 bases and 5 bases, with 16 bases remaining between them.

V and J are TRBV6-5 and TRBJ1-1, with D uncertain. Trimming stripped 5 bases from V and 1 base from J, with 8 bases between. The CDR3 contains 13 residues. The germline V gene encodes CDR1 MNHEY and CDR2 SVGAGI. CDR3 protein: CASSQLWNTEAFF. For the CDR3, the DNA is TGTGCCAGCAGTCAACTCTGGAACACTGAAGCTTTCTTT.

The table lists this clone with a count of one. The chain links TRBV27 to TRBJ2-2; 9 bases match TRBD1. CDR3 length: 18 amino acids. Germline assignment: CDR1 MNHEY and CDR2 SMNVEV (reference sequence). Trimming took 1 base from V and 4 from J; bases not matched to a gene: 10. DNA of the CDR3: TGTGCCAGCAGTTTATTTGGGACAGGGCTTTCGAGCACCGGGGAGCTGTTTTTT. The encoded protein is CASSLFGTGLSSTGELFF.

The CDR3 here is CASSRDGQGPRETQYF. CDR3 bases: TGCGCCAGCAGCCGCGACGGACAGGGCCCACGAGAGACCCAGTACTTC. The chain uses TRBV5-1 and TRBJ2-5, with 8 bases that match TRBD1. J was trimmed by 4 bases and V by 4 bases; bases with no gene match: 12. Germline V lookup: CDR1 SGHRS, CDR2 YFSETQ. The CDR3 runs to 16 residues.

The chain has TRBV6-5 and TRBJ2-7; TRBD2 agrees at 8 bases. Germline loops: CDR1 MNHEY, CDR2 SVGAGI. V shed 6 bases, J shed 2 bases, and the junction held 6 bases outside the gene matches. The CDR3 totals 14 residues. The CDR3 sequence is CASSSAGVPYEQYF. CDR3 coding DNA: TGTGCCAGCAGCTCAGCGGGGGTCCCCTACGAGCAGTACTTC.

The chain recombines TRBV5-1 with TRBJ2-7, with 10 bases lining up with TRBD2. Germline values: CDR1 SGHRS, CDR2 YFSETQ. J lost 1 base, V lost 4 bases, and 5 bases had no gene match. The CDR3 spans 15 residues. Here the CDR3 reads CASSLSGGSSYEQYF. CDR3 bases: TGCGCCAGCAGCCTTAGCGGGGGGTCGTCCTACGAGCAGTACTTC.

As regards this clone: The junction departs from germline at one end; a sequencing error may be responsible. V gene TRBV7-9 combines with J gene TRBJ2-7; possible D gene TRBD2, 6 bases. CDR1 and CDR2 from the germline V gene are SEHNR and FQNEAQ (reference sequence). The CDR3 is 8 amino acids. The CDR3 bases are TGTGCCAGCAGCCCGACTAGTTTC. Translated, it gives CASSPTSF.

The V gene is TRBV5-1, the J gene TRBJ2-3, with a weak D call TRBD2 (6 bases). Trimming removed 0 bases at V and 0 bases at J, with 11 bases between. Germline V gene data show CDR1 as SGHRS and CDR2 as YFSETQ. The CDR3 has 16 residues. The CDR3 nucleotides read TGCGCCAGCAGCTTGGGGGGGACTGCTAGCACAGATACGCAGTATTTT. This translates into CASSLGGTASTDTQYF.

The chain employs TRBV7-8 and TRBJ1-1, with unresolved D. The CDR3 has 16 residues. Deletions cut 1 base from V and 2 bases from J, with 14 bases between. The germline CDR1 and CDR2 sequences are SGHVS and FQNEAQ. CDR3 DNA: TGTGCCAGCAGCTTAGTACCCGGGAGAGTTAACACTGAAGCTTTCTTT. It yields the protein CASSLVPGRVNTEAFF.

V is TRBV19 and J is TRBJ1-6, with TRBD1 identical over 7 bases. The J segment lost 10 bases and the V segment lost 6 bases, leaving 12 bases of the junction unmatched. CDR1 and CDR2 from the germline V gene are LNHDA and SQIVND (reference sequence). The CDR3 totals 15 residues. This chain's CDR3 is CASRPRTGHGSPLHF. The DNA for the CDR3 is TGTGCCAGTAGGCCTCGGACAGGCCATGGATCACCCCTCCACTTT.

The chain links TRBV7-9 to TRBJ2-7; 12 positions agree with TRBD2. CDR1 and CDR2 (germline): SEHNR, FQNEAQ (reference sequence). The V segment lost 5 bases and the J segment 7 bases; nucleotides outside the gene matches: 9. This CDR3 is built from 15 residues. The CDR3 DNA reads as TGTGCCAGCAGCCCAAGACTAGCGGGGGCGAGGGAGCAGTACTTC. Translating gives CASSPRLAGAREQYF.

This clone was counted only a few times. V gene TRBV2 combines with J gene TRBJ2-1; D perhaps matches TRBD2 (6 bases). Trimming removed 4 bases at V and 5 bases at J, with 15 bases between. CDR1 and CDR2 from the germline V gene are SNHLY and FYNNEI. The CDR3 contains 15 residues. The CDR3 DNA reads TGTGCCAGCAGTGCACCCGAACTAGCCGACAATGAGCAGTTCTTC. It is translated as CASSAPELADNEQFF.

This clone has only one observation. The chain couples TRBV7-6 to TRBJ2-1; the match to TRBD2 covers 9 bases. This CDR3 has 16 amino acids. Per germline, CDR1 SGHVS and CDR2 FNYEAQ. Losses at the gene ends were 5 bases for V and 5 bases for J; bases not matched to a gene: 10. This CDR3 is CASSPRGRGGNNEQFF. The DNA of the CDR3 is TGTGCCAGCAGCCCACGGGGGCGGGGGGGAAACAATGAGCAGTTCTTC.

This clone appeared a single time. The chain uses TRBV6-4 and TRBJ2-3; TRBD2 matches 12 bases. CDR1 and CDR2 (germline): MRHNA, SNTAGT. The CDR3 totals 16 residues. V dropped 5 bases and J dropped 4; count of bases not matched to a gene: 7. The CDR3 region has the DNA TGTGCCAGCAGTTCCGAACTAGCGGGGGGACCAGATACGCAGTATTTT. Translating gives CASSSELAGGPDTQYF.

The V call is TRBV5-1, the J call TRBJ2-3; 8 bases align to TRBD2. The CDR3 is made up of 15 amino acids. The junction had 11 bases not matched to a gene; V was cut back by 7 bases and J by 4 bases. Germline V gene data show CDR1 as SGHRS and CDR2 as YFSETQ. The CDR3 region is CASGPPGGGPDTQYF. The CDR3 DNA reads TGCGCCAGCGGCCCCCCAGGCGGGGGGCCAGATACGCAGTATTTT.

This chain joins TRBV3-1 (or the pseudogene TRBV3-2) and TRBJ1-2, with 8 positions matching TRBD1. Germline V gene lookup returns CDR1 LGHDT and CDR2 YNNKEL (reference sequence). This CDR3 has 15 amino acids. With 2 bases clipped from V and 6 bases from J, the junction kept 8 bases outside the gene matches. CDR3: CASSQNKQGANGYTF. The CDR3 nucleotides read TGTGCCAGCAGCCAAAATAAGCAGGGGGCTAATGGCTACACCTTC.

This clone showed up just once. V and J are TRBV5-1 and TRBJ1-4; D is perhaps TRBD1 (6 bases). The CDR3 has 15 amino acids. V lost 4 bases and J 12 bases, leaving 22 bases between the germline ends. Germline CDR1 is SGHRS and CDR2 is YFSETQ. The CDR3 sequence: CASSPGGQPAGELFF. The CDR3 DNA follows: TGCGCCAGCAGCCCGGGCGGACAGCCCGCGGGGGAACTGTTTTTT.

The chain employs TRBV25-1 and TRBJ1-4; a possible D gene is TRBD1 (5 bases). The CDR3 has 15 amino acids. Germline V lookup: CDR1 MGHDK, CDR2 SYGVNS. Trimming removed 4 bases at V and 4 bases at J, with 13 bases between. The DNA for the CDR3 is TGTGCCAGCAGTGCCCACAGGAACTTTAATGAAAAACTGTTTTTT. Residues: CASSAHRNFNEKLFF.

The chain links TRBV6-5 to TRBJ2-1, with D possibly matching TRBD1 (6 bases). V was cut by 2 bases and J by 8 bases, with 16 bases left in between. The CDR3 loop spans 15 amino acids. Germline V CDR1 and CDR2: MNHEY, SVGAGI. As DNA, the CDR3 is TGTGCCAGCAGTTACAGTCAGGGGCGGACGGATGAGCAGTTCTTC. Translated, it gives CASSYSQGRTDEQFF.

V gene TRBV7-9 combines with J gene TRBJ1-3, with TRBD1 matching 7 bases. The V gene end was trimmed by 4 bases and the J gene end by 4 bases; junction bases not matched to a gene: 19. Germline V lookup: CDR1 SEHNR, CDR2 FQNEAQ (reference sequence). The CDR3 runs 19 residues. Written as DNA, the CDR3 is TGTGCCAGCAGCTCCCTCTTCGAGGGACAGCTAACTGCAGGAAACACCATATATTTT. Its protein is CASSSLFEGQLTAGNTIYF.